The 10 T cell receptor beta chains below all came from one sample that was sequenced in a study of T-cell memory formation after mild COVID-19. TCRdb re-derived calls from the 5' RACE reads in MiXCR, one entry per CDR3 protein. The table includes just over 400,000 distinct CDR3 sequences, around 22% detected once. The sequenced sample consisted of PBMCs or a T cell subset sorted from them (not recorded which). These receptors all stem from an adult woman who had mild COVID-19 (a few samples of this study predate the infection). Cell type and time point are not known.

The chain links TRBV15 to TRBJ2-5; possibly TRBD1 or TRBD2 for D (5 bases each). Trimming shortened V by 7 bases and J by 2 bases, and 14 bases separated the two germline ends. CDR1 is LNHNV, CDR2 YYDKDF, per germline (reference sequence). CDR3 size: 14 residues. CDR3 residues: CATTQLGPQETQYF. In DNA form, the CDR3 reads TGTGCCACCACCCAACTGGGACCTCAAGAGACCCAGTACTTC.

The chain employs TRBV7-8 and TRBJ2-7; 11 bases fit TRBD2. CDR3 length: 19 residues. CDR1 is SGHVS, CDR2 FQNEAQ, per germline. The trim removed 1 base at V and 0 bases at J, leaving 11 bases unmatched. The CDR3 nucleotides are TGTGCCAGCAGCTTAGTCCCTTACACTAGCGGGAGCGTCTCCTACGAGCAGTACTTC. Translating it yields CASSLVPYTSGSVSYEQYF.

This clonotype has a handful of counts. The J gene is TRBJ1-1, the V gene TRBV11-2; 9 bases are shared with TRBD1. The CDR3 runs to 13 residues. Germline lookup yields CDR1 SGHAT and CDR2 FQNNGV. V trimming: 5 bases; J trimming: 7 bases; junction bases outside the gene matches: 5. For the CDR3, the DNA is TGTGCCAGCAGCGCGACAGGGGGGCTTGAAGCTTTCTTT. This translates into CASSATGGLEAFF.

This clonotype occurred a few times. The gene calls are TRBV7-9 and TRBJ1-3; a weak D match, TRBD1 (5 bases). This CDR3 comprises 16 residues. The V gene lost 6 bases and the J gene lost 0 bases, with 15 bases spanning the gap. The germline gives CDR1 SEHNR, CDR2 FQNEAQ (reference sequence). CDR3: CASSPGLKSSGNTIYF. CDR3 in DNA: TGTGCCAGCAGTCCGGGACTTAAGAGCTCTGGAAACACCATATATTTT.

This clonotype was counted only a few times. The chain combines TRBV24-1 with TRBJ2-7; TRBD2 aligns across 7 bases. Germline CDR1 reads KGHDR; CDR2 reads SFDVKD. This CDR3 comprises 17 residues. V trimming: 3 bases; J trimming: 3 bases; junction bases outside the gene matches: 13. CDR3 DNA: TGTGCCACCAGTGATGCCGGGGTGGCGGGAGTTGGCTACGAGCAGTACTTC. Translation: CATSDAGVAGVGYEQYF.

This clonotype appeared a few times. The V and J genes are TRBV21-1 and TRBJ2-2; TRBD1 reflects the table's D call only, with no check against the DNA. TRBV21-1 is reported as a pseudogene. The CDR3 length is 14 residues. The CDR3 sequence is CASSKGGNSGELFF. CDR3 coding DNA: TGTGCCAGCAGCAAAGGGGGGAATTCCGGGGAGCTGTTTTTT.

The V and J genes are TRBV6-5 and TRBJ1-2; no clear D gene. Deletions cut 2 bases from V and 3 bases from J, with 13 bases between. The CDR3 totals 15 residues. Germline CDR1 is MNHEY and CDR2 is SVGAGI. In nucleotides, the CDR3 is TGTGCCAGCAGTTACGTTCCCCGGCTTGACTATGGCTACACCTTC. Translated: CASSYVPRLDYGYTF.

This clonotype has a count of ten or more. CDR3 region: CASSLGVGSYEQYF. The DNA for the CDR3 is TGTGCCAGCAGCTTAGGCGTTGGTTCCTACGAGCAGTACTTC. This sequence joins TRBV7-3 and TRBJ2-7; D not resolved. Per the germline V gene, CDR1 is SGHTA and CDR2 is FQGTGA. Deletions cut 2 bases from V and 1 base from J, with 9 bases between. The CDR3 totals 14 residues.

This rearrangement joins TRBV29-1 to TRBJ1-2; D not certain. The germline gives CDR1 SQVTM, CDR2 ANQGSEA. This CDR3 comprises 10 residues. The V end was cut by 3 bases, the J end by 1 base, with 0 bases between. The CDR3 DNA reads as TGCAGCGTTGATAACTATGGCTACACCTTC. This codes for CSVDNYGYTF.

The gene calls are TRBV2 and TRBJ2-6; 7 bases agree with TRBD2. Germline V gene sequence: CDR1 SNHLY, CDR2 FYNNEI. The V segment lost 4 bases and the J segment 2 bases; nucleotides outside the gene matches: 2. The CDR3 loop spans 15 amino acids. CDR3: CASSVGRAGANVLTF. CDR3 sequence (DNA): TGTGCCAGCAGTGTTGGGAGGGCTGGGGCCAACGTCCTGACTTTC.